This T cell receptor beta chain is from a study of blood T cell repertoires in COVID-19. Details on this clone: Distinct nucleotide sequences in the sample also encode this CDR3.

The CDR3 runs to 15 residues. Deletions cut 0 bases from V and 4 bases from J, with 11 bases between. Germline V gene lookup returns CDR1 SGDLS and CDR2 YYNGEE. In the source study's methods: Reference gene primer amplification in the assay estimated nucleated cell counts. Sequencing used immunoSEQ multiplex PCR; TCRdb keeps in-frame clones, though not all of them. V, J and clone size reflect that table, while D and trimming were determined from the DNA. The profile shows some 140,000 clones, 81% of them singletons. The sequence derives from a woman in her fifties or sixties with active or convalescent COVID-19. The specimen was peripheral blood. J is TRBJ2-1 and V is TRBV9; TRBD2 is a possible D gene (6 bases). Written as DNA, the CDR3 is TGTGCCAGCAGCGTAGTCGGGGGAGCTTACAATGAGCAGTTCTTC. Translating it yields CASSVVGGAYNEQFF.